Listed below are T cell receptor beta chains from one sample, sequenced in a study of T cells in localized non-small cell lung cancer. This table comes from immunoSEQ multiplex PCR, and its TCRdb copy is limited to in-frame clones, with some not included. The sample consists of tens of thousands of clones, just under 85% of them appearing once. The starting material was peripheral blood, obtained before any cancer treatment. These receptors all come from a man aged 40-75 years with stage I lung adenocarcinoma. CDR3s include the opening cysteine and the closing phenylalanine or tryptophan. Fields, in order: J gene, V gene, clone size, CDR3 length, CDR3 protein. Part of the rows lack a size; the others show once, few, many or a class for expanded clones.

TRBJ2-3 | TRBV10-2 | - | 18 | CASSEIPGRTQSTDTQYF
TRBJ1-2 | TRBV6-6 | few | 14 | CASSYSSPNYGYTF
TRBJ2-2 | TRBV6-5 | - | 16 | CASSYRAPPMTGELFF
TRBJ1-2 | TRBV19 | - | 13 | CASSEHYLNGYTF
TRBJ2-7 | TRBV5-4 | - | 15 | CASSLISGTSGEQYF
TRBJ1-5 | TRBV6-6 | - | 14 | CASSYSDLEQPQHF
TRBJ1-1 | TRBV18 | - | 13 | CASSRDLNTEAFF
TRBJ1-1 | TRBV6-5 | - | 12 | CASSSGPRKAFF
TRBJ2-7 | TRBV15 | - | 15 | CATSRDGAGGYEQYF
TRBJ1-5 | TRBV6-5 | few | 13 | CASSTERNQPQHF
TRBJ2-4 | TRBV5-1 | once | 13 | CASSFRQEDIQYF
TRBJ2-1 | TRBV4-1 | - | 16 | CASSHRSGSLSDEQFF
TRBJ2-7 | TRBV10-3 | - | 14 | CAIRTSSGEVKQYF
TRBJ2-2 | TRBV28 | - | 12 | CASSLTSGELFF
TRBJ1-6 | TRBV5-6 | - | 14 | CASSPDRGLTPLHF
TRBJ2-3 | TRBV18 | - | 14 | CASSRTGSTDTQYF